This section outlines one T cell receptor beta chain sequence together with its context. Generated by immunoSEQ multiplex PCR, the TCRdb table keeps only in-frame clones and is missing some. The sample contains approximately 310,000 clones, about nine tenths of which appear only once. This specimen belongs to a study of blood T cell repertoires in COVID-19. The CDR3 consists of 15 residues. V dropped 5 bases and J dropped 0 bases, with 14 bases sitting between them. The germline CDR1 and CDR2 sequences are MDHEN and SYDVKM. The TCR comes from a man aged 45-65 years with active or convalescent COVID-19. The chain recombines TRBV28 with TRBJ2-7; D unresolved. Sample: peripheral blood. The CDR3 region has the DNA TGTGCCAGCAGTCTCGACATAATTGGCTCCTACGAGCAGTACTTC. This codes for CASSLDIIGSYEQYF.